These 9 T cell receptor beta chains came from one sample sequenced in a study of blood T cell repertoires in COVID-19. Generated by immunoSEQ multiplex PCR, the TCRdb table keeps only in-frame clones and is missing some. The data hold 30,000 to 35,000 clones, with around 90% observed a single time. The sequenced sample was peripheral blood. The receptors stem from a man aged 60 to 75 with active COVID-19.

This chain joins TRBV29-1 and TRBJ2-1; 7 bases align to TRBD1. This CDR3 contains 11 residues. Losses at the gene ends were 6 bases for V and 4 bases for J; bases not matched to a gene: 0. Per germline, CDR1 SQVTM and CDR2 ANQGSEA. The CDR3 region is CSVGQYNEQFF. CDR3 DNA: TGCAGCGTGGGACAGTACAATGAGCAGTTCTTC.

This clone was detected once. The chain recombines TRBV7-3 with TRBJ1-1; D is uncertain. The CDR3 covers 13 residues. Germline V gene sequence: CDR1 SGHTA, CDR2 FQGTGA. V was clipped by 5 bases and J by 4 bases, with 11 bases between them. In DNA form, the CDR3 reads TGTGCCAGCAGCCCCCCGGCGGGCACTGAAGCTTTCTTT. This translates into CASSPPAGTEAFF.

This chain links TRBV9 with TRBJ2-7; 8 bases agree with TRBD2. Trimming removed 0 bases from V and 3 bases from J; junction bases left unmatched: 5. Per germline, CDR1 SGDLS and CDR2 YYNGEE. The CDR3 has 15 residues. CDR3 nucleotide sequence: TGTGCCAGCAGCGTAGAGGCTAGCGGGTTCTACGAGCAGTACTTC. It codes for CASSVEASGFYEQYF.

The rearrangement uses TRBV2 and TRBJ1-6; 9 nucleotides align to TRBD1. CDR1 and CDR2 from the germline V gene are SNHLY and FYNNEI. V was pared by 8 bases and J by 7 bases, with 6 bases of the junction left unmatched. This CDR3 comprises 14 residues. This CDR3 is CASGMGQGNSPLHF. The CDR3 coding sequence is TGTGCCAGCGGTATGGGACAGGGAAATTCACCCCTCCACTTT.

V gene TRBV18 combines with J gene TRBJ1-2; 11 bases line up with TRBD1. The CDR3 is 14 amino acids. After removal of 3 bases from V and 3 bases from J, the junction contained 0 bases not matched to a gene. Looked up from germline, CDR1 is KGHSH and CDR2 is LQKENI. CDR3: CASSPGQGDYGYTF. In nucleotides, the CDR3 is TGTGCCAGCTCACCGGGACAGGGGGACTATGGCTACACCTTC.

V gene TRBV23-1 combines with J gene TRBJ2-5; a possible D gene is TRBD1 (6 bases). TRBV23-1 has ORF status, its function being uncertain. This CDR3 has 16 residues. Trimming cost V 0 bases and J 5 bases, with 16 bases left between them. The CDR3 spells CASSQSDYREKETQYF. For the CDR3, the DNA is TGCGCCAGCAGTCAATCTGATTACAGGGAAAAGGAGACCCAGTACTTC.

V usage is TRBV11-2 and J usage is TRBJ1-6; the match to TRBD1 covers 7 bases. Germline CDR1 reads SGHAT; CDR2 reads FQNNGV. J was trimmed by 14 bases and V by 1 base; bases with no gene match: 14. This CDR3 is built from 16 residues. The chain's CDR3 is CASSLGGGVVFDSLHF. CDR3 bases: TGTGCCAGCAGCTTAGGAGGGGGCGTCGTTTTTGATTCCCTCCACTTT.

The gene calls are TRBV2 and TRBJ1-1; no firm D call. V was shortened by 2 bases and J by 4 bases, with 8 bases between the two germline ends. The CDR3 loop spans 13 amino acids. Germline loops: CDR1 SNHLY, CDR2 FYNNEI. DNA of the CDR3: TGTGCCAGCAGTGAATCGAGGGTCACTGAAGCTTTCTTT. Translated: CASSESRVTEAFF.

The gene calls are TRBV7-2 and TRBJ2-1; possibly TRBD2 for D (6 bases). The V gene's germline CDR1 is SGHTA and CDR2 FQGNSA. The CDR3 contains 15 residues. V lost 5 bases and J 0 bases, leaving 11 bases between the germline ends. In nucleotides, the CDR3 is TGTGCCAGCAGCCCGGACTACCGCTCCTACAATGAGCAGTTCTTC. Translation gives CASSPDYRSYNEQFF.